This passage covers 30 T cell receptor beta chains from one sample sequenced in a study of CD8+ T cells in alopecia areata. As the sequencing template, cDNA was produced by extracting RNA and reverse transcribing it. Using immunoSEQ multiplex PCR, the repertoire was profiled, and TCRdb retains in-frame clones only, with some absent. Among roughly 60,000 clones listed, roughly 47% were seen once. What was sequenced was NKG2D-low CD8+ T cells sorted from blood. All receptors come from a human donor with alopecia areata.

This clone has just a few counts. The rearrangement uses TRBV5-8 and TRBJ2-1, with a weak D call TRBD2 (6 bases). V lost 0 bases to trimming and J lost 7 bases, with 17 bases between them. The germline V gene encodes CDR1 SGHTS and CDR2 YDEGEE. This CDR3 is built from 16 residues. The CDR3 nucleotides are TGTGCCAGCAGCTTGGCCGCGTCTAGCGCGGGTAATGAGCAGTTCTTC. Translation: CASSLAASSAGNEQFF. The variable domain in full, with the rest retrieved from reference TRBV5-8 and TRBJ2-1, is EAGVTQSPTHLIKTRGQQATLRCSPISGHTSVYWYQQALGLGLQFLLWYDEGEERNRGNFPPRFSGRQFPNYSSELNVNALELEDSALYLCASSLAASSAGNEQFFGPGTRLTVL.

The CDR3 here is CASTKRDGYTF. The DNA for the CDR3 is TGTGCCAGCACCAAAAGGGATGGCTACACCTTC. V and J are TRBV5-6 and TRBJ1-2; no definite D call. This CDR3 is 11 amino acids long. V lost 6 bases, J lost 6 bases, and 9 bases lay in between. Germline V gene lookup returns CDR1 SGHDT and CDR2 YYEEEE.

The chain links TRBV7-9 to TRBJ2-7; 7 bases align to TRBD1. In germline, CDR1 is SEHNR, CDR2 FQNEAQ (reference sequence). The length of the CDR3 is 16 residues. J was trimmed by 2 bases and V by 5 bases; bases with no gene match: 12. The CDR3 reads CASSQPPAGGPYEQYF. CDR3 DNA sequence: TGTGCCAGCAGCCAGCCCCCGGCAGGGGGTCCCTACGAGCAGTACTTC.

This clone was counted a few times. The gene calls are TRBV19 and TRBJ2-1, with 9 bases that match TRBD2. The CDR3 runs to 12 residues. Germline values: CDR1 LNHDA, CDR2 SQIVND (reference sequence). Losses at the gene ends were 6 bases for V and 9 bases for J; bases not matched to a gene: 3. CDR3 in DNA: TGTGCCAGTAGAATGACTAGCGGTGAGCAGTTCTTC. Residues: CASRMTSGEQFF.

V is TRBV2 and J is TRBJ2-5; 13 bases are shared with TRBD2. Germline V gene lookup returns CDR1 SNHLY and CDR2 FYNNEI. This CDR3 has 20 amino acids. V shed 4 bases and J 4 bases; nucleotides not matched to a gene: 18. CDR3: CASSAPTILAGGPLGETQYF. The CDR3 DNA reads TGTGCCAGCAGTGCCCCAACGATACTAGCGGGAGGGCCCTTGGGAGAGACCCAGTACTTC.

The rearrangement joins TRBV27 to TRBJ2-6; D not certain. Germline loops: CDR1 MNHEY, CDR2 SMNVEV (reference sequence). The ends were cut back, 7 bases at V and 0 bases at J, with 7 bases in the middle. CDR3 length: 14 amino acids. The CDR3 DNA follows: TGTGCCAGCAAATACTACTCTGGGGCCAACGTCCTGACTTTC. Translation gives CASKYYSGANVLTF.

This clone was seen a single time. The chain joins TRBV27 to TRBJ2-1; D not resolved. Looked up from germline, CDR1 is MNHEY and CDR2 is SMNVEV (reference sequence). Deletions cut 3 bases from V and 2 bases from J, with 11 bases between. There are 15 residues in the CDR3. The CDR3 reads CASSLYRATYNEQFF. Written as DNA, the CDR3 is TGTGCCAGCAGTTTGTACCGGGCCACCTACAATGAGCAGTTCTTC.

This chain joins TRBV5-5 and TRBJ1-1; D unresolved. The CDR3 is 13 amino acids. Trimming pared 3 bases from V and 0 bases from J, leaving 6 bases between. Germline V gives CDR1 SGHKS, CDR2 YYEKEE (reference sequence). This CDR3 is CASSSTLNTEAFF. Written as DNA, the CDR3 is TGTGCCAGCAGCTCGACACTGAACACTGAAGCTTTCTTT.

The gene calls are TRBV27 and TRBJ2-1, with a tentative D call TRBD1 (5 bases). The CDR3 covers 14 residues. Germline CDR1 and CDR2: MNHEY and SMNVEV (reference sequence). The V end lost 0 bases, the J end lost 6 bases, and 9 bases lay between the germline ends. CDR3: CASSLSGPSNEQFF. CDR3 in DNA: TGTGCCAGCAGTTTATCGGGGCCCAGCAATGAGCAGTTCTTC.

V gene TRBV5-1 combines with J gene TRBJ2-1, with TRBD2 matching 8 bases. After removal of 0 bases from V and 12 bases from J, the junction contained 17 bases not matched to a gene. The V gene's germline CDR1 is SGHRS and CDR2 YFSETQ. The CDR3 totals 17 residues. The CDR3 reads CASSLVLAASGMAVQFF. The DNA for the CDR3 is TGCGCCAGCAGCTTGGTACTAGCGGCGAGCGGGATGGCCGTGCAGTTCTTC.

This clone appeared a few times. The chain joins TRBV19 to TRBJ1-1, with TRBD1 matching over 7 bases. The CDR3 totals 12 residues. V gave up 11 bases and J gave up 1 base; unmatched junction bases: 4. Germline-derived CDR1 and CDR2 are LNHDA and SQIVND (reference sequence). Written as DNA, the CDR3 is TGTGCCTCGGGACAGAAGAACACTGAAGCTTTCTTT. It translates to CASGQKNTEAFF.

This clone turned up a few times. The chain employs TRBV10-3 and TRBJ2-7; no clear D gene. CDR3 length equals 11 residues. V was shortened by 3 bases and J by 5 bases, with 5 bases between the two germline ends. Germline assignment: CDR1 ENHRY and CDR2 SYGVKD. This CDR3 is CAISDENEQYF. The CDR3, as DNA: TGTGCCATCAGTGATGAAAACGAGCAGTACTTC.

The chain combines TRBV29-1 with TRBJ1-1; no clear D gene. The length of the CDR3 is 12 residues. Trimming left V 7 bases short and J 1 base short, with 10 bases between. Looked up from germline, CDR1 is SQVTM and CDR2 is ANQGSEA. CDR3 region: CSASPGNTEAFF. The CDR3 nucleotides are TGCAGCGCAAGCCCGGGGAACACTGAAGCTTTCTTT.

The chain has TRBV6-6 and TRBJ2-1; D unclear. V gave up 6 bases and J gave up 2 bases, with 8 bases separating them. The CDR3 consists of 13 residues. Per the germline V gene, CDR1 is MNHNY and CDR2 is SVGAGI (reference sequence). This CDR3 is CASSPETYNEQFF. The CDR3 DNA sequence: TGTGCCAGCAGCCCCGAAACCTACAATGAGCAGTTCTTC.

This chain links TRBV27 with TRBJ2-1, with TRBD1 matching 7 bases. V shed 6 bases and J 2 bases; nucleotides not matched to a gene: 4. CDR1 and CDR2 (germline): MNHEY, SMNVEV (reference sequence). The CDR3 has 14 residues. The CDR3 loop is CASSRDSPYNEQFF. DNA for the CDR3: TGTGCCAGCAGCCGGGACAGTCCCTACAATGAGCAGTTCTTC.

In DNA, the CDR3 is TGTGCCAGTAGTATAGCAGTGGGGGGCGGCTACAATGAGCAGTTCTTC. It yields the protein CASSIAVGGGYNEQFF. The chain combines TRBV19 with TRBJ2-1, with D possibly being TRBD1 or TRBD2 (6 bases each). The CDR3 is 16 residues long. Germline CDR1 and CDR2: LNHDA and SQIVND (reference sequence). Trimming removed 1 base from V and 3 bases from J, with 13 bases in between.

This clone has more than one count but fewer than ten. The V and J genes are TRBV7-9 and TRBJ2-3, with D possibly matching TRBD1 (6 bases). This CDR3 has 14 amino acids. With 4 bases removed from V and 0 bases from J, the gap between germline ends came to 8 bases. CDR1 and CDR2 from the germline V gene are SEHNR and FQNEAQ (reference sequence). The CDR3 region has the DNA TGTGCCAGCAGCTATACAGGGAGCACAGATACGCAGTATTTT. This encodes CASSYTGSTDTQYF.

The chain joins TRBV28 to TRBJ2-1; D might be TRBD1 (5 bases). This CDR3 comprises 15 residues. Germline CDR1 reads MDHEN; CDR2 reads SYDVKM. Trimming shortened V by 2 bases and J by 6 bases, and 14 bases separated the two germline ends. CDR3 loop: CASSLRRQNLNEQFF. As DNA, the CDR3 is TGTGCCAGCAGTTTAAGGAGACAGAACCTCAATGAGCAGTTCTTC.

The chain joins TRBV7-3 to TRBJ2-3; TRBD2 matches 9 bases. The CDR3 has 14 residues. The V gene's germline CDR1 is SGHTA and CDR2 FQGTGA. With 4 bases clipped from V and 3 bases from J, the junction kept 2 bases outside the gene matches. CDR3 nucleotides: TGTGCCAGCAGCTATAGCGGGGGAACAGATACGCAGTATTTT. Translation gives CASSYSGGTDTQYF.

This chain joins TRBV7-2 and TRBJ2-7, with 10 nucleotides matching TRBD2. V shed 8 bases, J shed 2 bases, and the junction held 18 bases outside the gene matches. Germline CDR1 reads SGHTA; CDR2 reads FQGNSA. This CDR3 spans 18 amino acids. The DNA of the CDR3 is TGTGCCAGCCTCCGAGGGTCCGCTAGCGGGAGTGTTGCCTACGAGCAGTACTTC. This encodes CASLRGSASGSVAYEQYF.

The genes are TRBV29-1 and TRBJ1-1; D not certain. The germline V gene encodes CDR1 SQVTM and CDR2 ANQGSEA. V lost 6 bases, J lost 11 bases, and 19 bases lay in between. This CDR3 comprises 12 residues. The CDR3 protein is CSVTGWGGFAFF. The DNA for the CDR3 is TGCAGCGTGACGGGTTGGGGAGGTTTCGCTTTCTTT.

Points on this clone: One end of the junction is discordant with germline, which a read error may explain. Other DNA sequences in this sample translate to the same CDR3. V gene TRBV30 combines with J gene TRBJ1-5, with D unclear. Per germline, CDR1 GTSNPN and CDR2 SVGIG (reference sequence). CDR3 size: 12 residues. The CDR3 protein is CAWSFSNQPQHF. The CDR3 region has the DNA TGTGCCTGGAGTTTTAGCAATCAGCCCCAACATTTT.

The chain has TRBV27 and TRBJ2-6; no definite D call. The CDR3 totals 13 residues. The germline gives CDR1 MNHEY, CDR2 SMNVEV (reference sequence). With 4 bases removed from V and 0 bases from J, the gap between germline ends came to 1 base. CDR3 residues: CASSYSGANVLTF. The CDR3, as DNA: TGTGCCAGCAGTTACTCTGGGGCCAACGTCCTGACTTTC.

This clone is medium-sized. The chain is built from TRBV10-3 and TRBJ1-1, with TRBD1 as a possible D gene (5 bases). The CDR3 totals 12 residues. Germline lookup yields CDR1 ENHRY and CDR2 SYGVKD. V lost 7 bases, J lost 4 bases, and 10 bases lay in between. The chain's CDR3 is CAINGGGTEAFF. CDR3 DNA sequence: TGTGCCATCAACGGGGGAGGCACTGAAGCTTTCTTT.

The J gene is TRBJ2-3, the V gene TRBV7-3, with 7 bases aligning to TRBD1. J gave up 4 bases and V 0 bases, and 1 base lay outside the gene matches. The germline gives CDR1 SGHTA, CDR2 FQGTGA. The CDR3 runs to 14 residues. Written as DNA, the CDR3 is TGTGCCAGCAGCTTAACAGGGGGCGCAGATACGCAGTATTTT. It codes for CASSLTGGADTQYF. Variable domain in full (rest from reference TRBV7-3 and TRBJ2-3): GAGVSQTPSNKVTEKGKYVELRCDPISGHTALYWYRQSLGQGPEFLIYFQGTGAADDSGLPNDRFFAVRPEGSVSTLKIQRTERGDSAVYLCASSLTGGADTQYFGPGTRLTVL.

The chain has TRBV4-3 and TRBJ2-1; 14 bases fit TRBD2. The CDR3 consists of 16 residues. Per the germline V gene, CDR1 is LGHNA and CDR2 is YSLEER. Trimming cost V 3 bases and J 3 bases; bases outside gene matches: 1. The CDR3 spells CASSQGLAGDYNEQFF. The CDR3 coding sequence is TGCGCCAGCAGCCAGGGACTAGCGGGAGACTACAATGAGCAGTTCTTC.

The V call is TRBV18, the J call TRBJ2-5, with TRBD2 matching over 7 bases. Trimming cost V 4 bases and J 5 bases; bases outside gene matches: 4. The CDR3 is 13 residues long. CDR1 KGHSH and CDR2 LQKENI come from the germline V gene. The CDR3 reads CASSQTSRETQYF. CDR3 bases: TGTGCCAGCTCACAGACTAGCCGGGAGACCCAGTACTTC. The variable domain in full, completed from reference TRBV18 and TRBJ2-5, reads NAGVMQNPRHLVRRRGQEARLRCSPMKGHSHVYWYRQLPEEGLKFMVYLQKENIIDESGMPKERFSAEFPKEGPSILRIQQVVRGDSAAYFCASSQTSRETQYFGPGTRLLVL.

This clone was observed a few times. This chain connects TRBV14 to TRBJ2-1, with 8 bases that match TRBD1. V trimming: 0 bases; J trimming: 6 bases; junction bases outside the gene matches: 4. This CDR3 spans 15 amino acids. Germline values: CDR1 SGHDN, CDR2 FVKESK. The CDR3, as DNA: TGTGCCAGCAGCCAAGATGGACAGGGAGTCAATGAGCAGTTCTTC. It codes for CASSQDGQGVNEQFF.

V usage is TRBV14 and J usage is TRBJ2-5; TRBD2 might be the D (5 bases). Per germline, CDR1 SGHDN and CDR2 FVKESK. The V gene lost 1 base and the J gene lost 10 bases, with 16 bases spanning the gap. CDR3 size: 14 residues. CDR3 bases: TGTGCCAGCAGCCAAGTATCCAGGTCGAGGGACCAGTACTTC. This sequence encodes CASSQVSRSRDQYF.

This clone has more than one count but fewer than ten. V is TRBV7-9 and J is TRBJ2-1; a possible D gene is TRBD2 (6 bases). Between the trimmed V and J ends, which lost 5 bases and 8 bases, there was a span of 31 bases. CDR3 length: 19 residues. CDR1 and CDR2 from the germline V gene are SEHNR and FQNEAQ (reference sequence). DNA of the CDR3: TGTGCCAGCAGCCGACAGCTTATACGCCGGGACTTCCGAGCAGATGAGCAGTTCTTC. It yields the protein CASSRQLIRRDFRADEQFF.